The T cell receptor beta chain described here comes from a study of blood T cell repertoires in COVID-19. Study-wide background: Both acute and convalescent COVID-19 samples were obtained from the United States, Italy and Spain. T cells, B-cell-depleted T cells, or PBMCs supplied cDNA or gDNA.

Methods used by the authors: Nucleated cell number was recorded as an estimate derived from reference gene primer amplification. Measured with immunoSEQ multiplex PCR; TCRdb has only the in-frame clones, and not every one. The V and J calls and clone size are taken from that table; D and trimming were inferred from the DNA. This repertoire shows 250,000 to 300,000 clones, about 88% found once; its top ten account for approximately 11%. Patients in Seattle were enrolled during active infection, then followed longitudinally. Per germline, CDR1 SGHVS and CDR2 FNYEAQ. Between the trimmed V and J ends, which lost 3 bases and 0 bases, there was a span of 8 bases. The CDR3 covers 14 residues.

This clonotype was sampled from a woman between 25 and 40 years old with COVID-19, enrolled during active disease. The chain employs TRBV7-6 and TRBJ1-1; D gene uncertain. Input material: peripheral blood. The CDR3 spells CASSLGSLNTEAFF. The DNA for the CDR3 is TGTGCCAGCAGCTTGGGGAGCCTGAACACTGAAGCTTTCTTT.